This T cell receptor beta chain was recovered during a study of T cell responses to AZD1222 COVID-19 vaccine. Whole-study findings and limits: Scientists sampled the repertoires only once the peak T cell response had passed. Nearly half of spike-specific TCRs reportedly go after variant regions that carry no mutations. Spike-specific TCR breadth and depth went up after people got two AZD1222 doses.

Timing groups of about 4 and about 12 weeks for second doses were pooled. About this clone: The antigen remains undetermined.

The table came from immunoSEQ multiplex PCR; TCRdb's copy has only in-frame clones and leaves some out. Of around 140,000 clones in the sample, about 86% were seen once. The clonotype was recovered from an adult who received the AZD1222 COVID-19 vaccine. This sample comprised peripheral blood, obtained 28 days after the second AZD1222 dose.

The CDR3 nucleotides are TGTGCCAGCAGCCCGCGGACTAGCGGAGACAATGAGCAGTTCTTC. It is translated as CASSPRTSGDNEQFF. The V gene is TRBV5-4, the J gene TRBJ2-1; 10 bases map to TRBD2. The germline gives CDR1 SGHNT, CDR2 YYREEE (reference sequence). The V and J ends lost 4 bases and 5 bases, in that order; junction bases with no gene match: 6. The CDR3 spans 15 residues.